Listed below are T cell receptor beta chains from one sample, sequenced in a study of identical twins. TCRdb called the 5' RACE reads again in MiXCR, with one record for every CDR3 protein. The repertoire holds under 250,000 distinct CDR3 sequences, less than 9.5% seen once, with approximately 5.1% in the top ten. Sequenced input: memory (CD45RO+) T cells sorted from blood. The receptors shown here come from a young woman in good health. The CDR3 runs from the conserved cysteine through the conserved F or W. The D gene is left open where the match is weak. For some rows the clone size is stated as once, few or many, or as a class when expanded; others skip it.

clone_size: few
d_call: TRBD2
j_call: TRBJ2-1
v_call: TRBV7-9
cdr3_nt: TGTGCCAGCAGCAACCTCCGGGGGGACTCCTACAATGAGCAGTTCTTC
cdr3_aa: CASSNLRGDSYNEQFF

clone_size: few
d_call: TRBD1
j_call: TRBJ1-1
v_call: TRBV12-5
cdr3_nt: TGTGCTAGTGGCAGAATAGGACAGGGGATAGGAGCTTTCTTT
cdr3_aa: CASGRIGQGIGAFF

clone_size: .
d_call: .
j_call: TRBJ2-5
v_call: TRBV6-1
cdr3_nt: TGTGCCAGCAGTCTTGTAGGGGACCAAGAGACCCAGTACTTC
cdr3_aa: CASSLVGDQETQYF

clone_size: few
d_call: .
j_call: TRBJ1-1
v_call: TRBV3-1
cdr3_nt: TGTGCCAGCAGCCAAGACCCCGGGAGAGGCACTGAAGCTTTCTTT
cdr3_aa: CASSQDPGRGTEAFF

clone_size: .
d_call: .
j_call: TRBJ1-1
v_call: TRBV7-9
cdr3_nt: TGTGCCAGCAGGTTCACTGGTACGAACACTGAAGCTTTCTTT
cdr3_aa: CASRFTGTNTEAFF

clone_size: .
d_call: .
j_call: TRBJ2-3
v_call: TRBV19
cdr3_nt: TGTGCCAGTACGTCCCGCCCTAGCACAGATACGCAGTATTTT
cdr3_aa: CASTSRPSTDTQYF

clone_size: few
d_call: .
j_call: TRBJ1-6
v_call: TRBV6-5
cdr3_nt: TGTGCCAGCAGTTACGGATACTCCTATAATTCACCCCTCCACTTT
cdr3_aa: CASSYGYSYNSPLHF

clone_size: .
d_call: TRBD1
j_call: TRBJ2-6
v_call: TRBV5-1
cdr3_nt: TGCGCCAGCAGCGGGACAGGATCTAGTTCGGGGGCCAACGTCCTGACTTTC
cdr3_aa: CASSGTGSSSGANVLTF

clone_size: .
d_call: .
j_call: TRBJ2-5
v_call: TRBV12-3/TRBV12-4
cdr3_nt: TGTGCCAGCAGTTTTGGGGAAGGGACCCAGTACTTC
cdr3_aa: CASSFGEGTQYF

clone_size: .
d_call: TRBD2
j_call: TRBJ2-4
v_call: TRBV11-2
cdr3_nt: TGTGCCAGCAGCTTAATGGGGGCGTCTAGCGGGGAGCTAGCCAAAAACATTCAGTACTTC
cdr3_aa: CASSLMGASSGELAKNIQYF

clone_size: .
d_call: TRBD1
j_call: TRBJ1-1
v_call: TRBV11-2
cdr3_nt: TGTGCCAGCAGAAAAATGGGACAGGGGCCTGAAGCTTTCTTT
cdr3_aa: CASRKMGQGPEAFF

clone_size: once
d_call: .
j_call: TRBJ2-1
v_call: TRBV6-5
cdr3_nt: TGTGCCAGCAGTTACGACAAAACCCCTAGTGAGCAGTTCTTC
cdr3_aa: CASSYDKTPSEQFF

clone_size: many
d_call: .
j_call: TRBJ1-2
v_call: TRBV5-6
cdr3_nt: TGTGCCAGCAGCTTGGATCAACGGGGCCTGAGGACCTTC
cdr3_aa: CASSLDQRGLRTF

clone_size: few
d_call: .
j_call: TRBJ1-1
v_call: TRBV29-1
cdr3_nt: TGCAGCTCCCGGGACGCCGTGTATCCTGAAGCTTTCTTT
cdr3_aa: CSSRDAVYPEAFF

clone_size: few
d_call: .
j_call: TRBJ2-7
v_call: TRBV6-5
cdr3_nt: TGTGCCAGCCGGGACCCCAGTAACCCTTGGGAGCAGTACTTC
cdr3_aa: CASRDPSNPWEQYF

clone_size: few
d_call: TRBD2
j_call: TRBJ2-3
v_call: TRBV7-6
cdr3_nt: TGTGCCAGCAGCGTATCTAGCGGGAGGATAGGGACAGATACGCAGTATTTT
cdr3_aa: CASSVSSGRIGTDTQYF

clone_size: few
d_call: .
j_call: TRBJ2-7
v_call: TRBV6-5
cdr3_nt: TGTGCCAGCAGTTCGGTCCTTAGCTCCTACGAGCAGTACTTC
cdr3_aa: CASSSVLSSYEQYF

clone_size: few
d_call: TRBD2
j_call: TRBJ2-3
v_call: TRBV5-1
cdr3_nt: TGCGCCAGCAGCATGGGACTAGCGGGGTCAGATACGCAGTATTTT
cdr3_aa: CASSMGLAGSDTQYF

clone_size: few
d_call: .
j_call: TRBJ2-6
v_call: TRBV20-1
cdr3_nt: TGCAGTGCTCCTTCTTCAGGCTCTGGGGCCAACGTCCTGACTTTC
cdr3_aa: CSAPSSGSGANVLTF

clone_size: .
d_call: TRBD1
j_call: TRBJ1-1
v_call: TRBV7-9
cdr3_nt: TGTGCCAGCGCCCCAGGGGGGGTTCGTGGAGCTTTCTTT
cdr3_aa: CASAPGGVRGAFF

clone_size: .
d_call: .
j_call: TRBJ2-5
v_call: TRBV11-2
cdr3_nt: TGTGCCAGCAGCCCCGGCCCCGAGGGGACCCAGTACTTC
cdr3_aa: CASSPGPEGTQYF

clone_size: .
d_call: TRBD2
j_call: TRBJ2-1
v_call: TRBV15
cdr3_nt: TGTGCCACCAGCAGGGGACTAGCGGGAGGCCCGGATGAGCAGTTCTTC
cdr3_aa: CATSRGLAGGPDEQFF

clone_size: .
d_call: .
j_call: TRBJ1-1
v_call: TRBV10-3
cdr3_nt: TGTGCCATCAGTGAGTCATGGGAGGCCATTGAAGCTTTCTTT
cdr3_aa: CAISESWEAIEAFF

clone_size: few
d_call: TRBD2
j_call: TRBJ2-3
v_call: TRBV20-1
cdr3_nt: TGCAGTGTTTTCGGAAGCGGGAGGGGCACAGATACGCAGTATTTT
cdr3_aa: CSVFGSGRGTDTQYF

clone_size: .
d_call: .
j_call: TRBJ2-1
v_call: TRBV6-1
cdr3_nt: TGTGCCAGCAGCCCACTTGGGGCGACCTACAATGAGCAGTTCTTC
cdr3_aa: CASSPLGATYNEQFF

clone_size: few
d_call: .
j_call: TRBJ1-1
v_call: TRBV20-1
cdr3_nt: TGCAGTGCTAGTCCCCTGGGCAGAACTGAAGCTTTCTTT
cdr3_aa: CSASPLGRTEAFF

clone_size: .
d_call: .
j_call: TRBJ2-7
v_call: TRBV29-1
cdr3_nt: TGCAGCGTTGAAACTTTCTCCTACGAGCAGTACTTC
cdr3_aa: CSVETFSYEQYF

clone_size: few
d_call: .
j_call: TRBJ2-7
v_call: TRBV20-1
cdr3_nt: TGCAGTGCCCCGGCGGGCTCCTACGAGCAGTACTTC
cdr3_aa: CSAPAGSYEQYF

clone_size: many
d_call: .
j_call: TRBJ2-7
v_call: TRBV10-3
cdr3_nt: TGTGCCATCAGTGAGTCGTTTGGCCGCGCCTACGAGCAGTACTTC
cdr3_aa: CAISESFGRAYEQYF

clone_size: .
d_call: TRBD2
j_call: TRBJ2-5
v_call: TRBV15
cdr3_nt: TGTGCCACCAGCAGAGAAGCTAGCGGGGGATACGAGACCCAGTACTTC
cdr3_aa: CATSREASGGYETQYF

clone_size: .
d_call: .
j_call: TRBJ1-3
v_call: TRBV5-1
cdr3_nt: TGCGCCAGCAGCTTAGGGAGGAGCTCTGGAAACACCATATATTTT
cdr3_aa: CASSLGRSSGNTIYF

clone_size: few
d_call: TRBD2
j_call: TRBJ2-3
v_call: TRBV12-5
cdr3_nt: TGTGCTAGTGGTTTGACCCGGGATGGACTAGCGAGGACAGATACGCAGTATTTT
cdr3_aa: CASGLTRDGLARTDTQYF

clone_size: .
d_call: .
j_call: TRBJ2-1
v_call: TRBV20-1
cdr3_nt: TGCAGTGCTAGTGCCGACTCACAGGGAGATGAGCAGTTCTTC
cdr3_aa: CSASADSQGDEQFF

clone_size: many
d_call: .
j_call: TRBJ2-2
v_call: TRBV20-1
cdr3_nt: TGCAGTGCCCCAAACGCCGTCACCGGGGAGCTGTTTTTT
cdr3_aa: CSAPNAVTGELFF

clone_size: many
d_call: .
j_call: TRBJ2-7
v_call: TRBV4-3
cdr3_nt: TGCGCCAGCAGCTGGGCAATAGAGCTCCCCTACGAGCAGTACTTC
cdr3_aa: CASSWAIELPYEQYF

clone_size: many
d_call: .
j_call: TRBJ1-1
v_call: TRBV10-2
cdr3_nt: TGCGCCAGCAGCGTAGCACAGGATTCTGAAGCTTTCTTT
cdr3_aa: CASSVAQDSEAFF

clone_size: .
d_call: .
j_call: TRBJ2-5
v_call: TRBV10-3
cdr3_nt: TGTGCCATCAGTGAACGAGAGACCCAGTACTTC
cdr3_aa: CAISERETQYF

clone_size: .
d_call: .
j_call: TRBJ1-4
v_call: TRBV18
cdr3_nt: TGTGCCACCTCTCAGGGAGGGGATAATGAAAAACTGTTTTTT
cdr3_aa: CATSQGGDNEKLFF

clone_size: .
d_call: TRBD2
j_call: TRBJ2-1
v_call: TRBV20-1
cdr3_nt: TGCAGTGCTAGAGATAAAACTAGCGGGGGTGGTGGGCAGTTCTTC
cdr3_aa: CSARDKTSGGGGQFF

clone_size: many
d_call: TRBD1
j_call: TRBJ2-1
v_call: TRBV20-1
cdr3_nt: TGCAGTGCCGGGACAGCAACTTACAATGAGCAGTTCTTC
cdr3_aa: CSAGTATYNEQFF

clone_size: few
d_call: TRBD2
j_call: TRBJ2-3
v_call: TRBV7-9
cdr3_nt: TGTGCCAGCAGCCGGGTAGGGGGTAGCGGGGGAACAGATACGCAGTATTTT
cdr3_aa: CASSRVGGSGGTDTQYF

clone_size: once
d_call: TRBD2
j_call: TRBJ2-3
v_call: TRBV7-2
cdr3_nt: TGTGCCAGCACCCTGGGACTAGCGGGACACACAGATACGCAGTATTTT
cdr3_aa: CASTLGLAGHTDTQYF

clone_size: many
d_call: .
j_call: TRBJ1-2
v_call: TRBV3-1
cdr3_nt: TGTGCCAGCAGCCAAGGGGTCGGGGCTAACTATGGCTACACCTTC
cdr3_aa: CASSQGVGANYGYTF

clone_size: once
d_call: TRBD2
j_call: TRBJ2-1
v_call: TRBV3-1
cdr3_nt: TGTGCCACCAGCCAAGAGGTACCGGGGGGACCTGGTAGTGAGCAGTTCTTC
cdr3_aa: CATSQEVPGGPGSEQFF

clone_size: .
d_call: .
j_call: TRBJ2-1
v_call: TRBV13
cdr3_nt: TGTGCCAGCAGATTTCCCTTCAAAGGGCACGCCAATGAGCAGTTCTTC
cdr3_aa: CASRFPFKGHANEQFF

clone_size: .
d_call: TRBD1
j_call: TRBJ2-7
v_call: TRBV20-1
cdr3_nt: TGCAGTGTTCCGACAGGGAGCAACGAGCAGTACTTC
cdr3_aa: CSVPTGSNEQYF

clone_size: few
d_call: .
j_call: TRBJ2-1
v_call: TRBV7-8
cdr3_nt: TGTGCCAGCAGCTCAGCACGAGAGCAGTTCTTC
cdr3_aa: CASSSAREQFF

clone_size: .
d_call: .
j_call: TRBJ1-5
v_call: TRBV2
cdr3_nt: TGTGCCTGCAGTCCCCCAGCCGGGACAATGTATAGCAATCAGCCCCAGCATTTT
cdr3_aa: CACSPPAGTMYSNQPQHF